This TCR beta chain was profiled in a study of T-cell reconstitution after alpha-beta-depleted transplantation in children. Whole-study results and caveats: About two months after transplant, alpha-beta T cells reportedly came from several hundred expanded graft clones. At day 60, the high TCRbeta diversity found in some patients originated from recipient T cells and thymic progenitors that had survived. Newly produced T cells mostly accounted for T-cell counts and diversity one year post-transplant.

The V gene lost 4 bases and the J gene lost 7 bases, with 10 bases spanning the gap. Germline V gene sequence: CDR1 MGHRA, CDR2 YSYEKL. CDR3 size: 13 residues. Regarding this clonotype: Its antigen is unknown.

Unique molecular identifiers were incorporated into the prepared TCRbeta library. TCRdb redid the calling of the PCR reads with MiXCR, one entry per CDR3 protein. The table lists about 980,000 distinct CDR3 sequences, about 29% of them singletons. The sequence was collected from a boy less than two years old who had a stem cell transplant for SCID, so the T cells may come from the graft donor. The sequencing used PBMCs, mostly from graft donor cells, collected 360 days after TCRalphabeta/CD19-depleted stem cell transplant. The chain recombines TRBV4-1 with TRBJ1-4; D call uncertain. The CDR3 DNA reads TGCGCCAGCAGCCGGTACCCGGGTGAAAAACTGTTTTTT. Amino acid sequence: CASSRYPGEKLFF.